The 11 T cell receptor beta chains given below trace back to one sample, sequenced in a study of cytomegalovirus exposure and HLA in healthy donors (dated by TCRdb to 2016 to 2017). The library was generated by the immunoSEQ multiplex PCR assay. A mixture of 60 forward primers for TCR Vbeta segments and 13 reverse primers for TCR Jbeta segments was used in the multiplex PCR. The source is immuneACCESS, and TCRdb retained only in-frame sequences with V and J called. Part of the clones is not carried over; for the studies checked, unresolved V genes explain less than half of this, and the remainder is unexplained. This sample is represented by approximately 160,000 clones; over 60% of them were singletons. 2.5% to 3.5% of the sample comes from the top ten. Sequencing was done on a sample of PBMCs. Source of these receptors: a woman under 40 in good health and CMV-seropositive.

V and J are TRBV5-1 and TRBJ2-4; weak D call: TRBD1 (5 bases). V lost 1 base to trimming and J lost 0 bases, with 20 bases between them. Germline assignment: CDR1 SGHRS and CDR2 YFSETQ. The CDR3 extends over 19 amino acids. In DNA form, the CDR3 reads TGCGCCAGCAGCTTGAATATTTTTCGGGCAGGGCTAGCCAAAAACATTCAGTACTTC. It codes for CASSLNIFRAGLAKNIQYF.

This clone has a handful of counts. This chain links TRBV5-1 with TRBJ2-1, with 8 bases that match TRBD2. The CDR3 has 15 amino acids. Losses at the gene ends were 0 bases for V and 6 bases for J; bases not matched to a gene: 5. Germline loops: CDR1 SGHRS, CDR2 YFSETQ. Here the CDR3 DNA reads TGCGCCAGCAGCTTGGGCGGGACTAGTTTCAATGAGCAGTTCTTC. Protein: CASSLGGTSFNEQFF.

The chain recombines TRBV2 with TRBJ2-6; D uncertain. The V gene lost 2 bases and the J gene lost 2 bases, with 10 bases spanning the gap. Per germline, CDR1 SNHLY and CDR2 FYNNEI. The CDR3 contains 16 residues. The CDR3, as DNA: TGTGCCAGCAGTGAATTTGGAGCAACTGGGGCCAACGTCCTGACTTTC. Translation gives CASSEFGATGANVLTF.

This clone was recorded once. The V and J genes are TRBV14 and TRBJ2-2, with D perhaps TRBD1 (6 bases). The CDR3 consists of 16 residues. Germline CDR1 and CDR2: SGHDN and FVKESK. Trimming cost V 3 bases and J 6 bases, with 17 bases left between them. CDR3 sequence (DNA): TGTGCCAGCAGCCATTCTCACCCAGGGGCGGCCGGGGAGCTGTTTTTT. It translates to CASSHSHPGAAGELFF. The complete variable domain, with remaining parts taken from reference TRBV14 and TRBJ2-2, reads EAGVTQFPSHSVIEKGQTVTLRCDPISGHDNLYWYRRVMGKEIKFLLHFVKESKQDESGMPNNRFLAERTGGTYSTLKVQPAELEDSGVYFCASSHSHPGAAGELFFGEGSRLTVL.

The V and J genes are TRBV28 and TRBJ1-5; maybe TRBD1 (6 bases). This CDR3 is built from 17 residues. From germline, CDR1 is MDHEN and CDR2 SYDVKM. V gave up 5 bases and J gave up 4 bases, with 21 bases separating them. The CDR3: CASSTRGGGRRNQPQHF. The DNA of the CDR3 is TGTGCCAGCAGTACACGGGGAGGGGGAAGGAGGAATCAGCCCCAGCATTTT.

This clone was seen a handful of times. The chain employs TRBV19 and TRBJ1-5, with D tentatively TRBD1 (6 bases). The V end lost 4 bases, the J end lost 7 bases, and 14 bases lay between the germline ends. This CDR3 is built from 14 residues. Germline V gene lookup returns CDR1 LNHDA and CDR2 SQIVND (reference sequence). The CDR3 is CASSSLGGGQPQHF. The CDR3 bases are TGTGCCAGTAGTAGCCTTGGGGGGGGCCAGCCCCAGCATTTT. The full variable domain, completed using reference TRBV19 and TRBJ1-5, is DGGITQSPKYLFRKEGQNVTLSCEQNLNHDAMYWYRQDPGQGLRLIYYSQIVNDFQKGDIAEGYSVSREKKESFPLTVTSAQKNPTAFYLCASSSLGGGQPQHFGDGTRLSIL.

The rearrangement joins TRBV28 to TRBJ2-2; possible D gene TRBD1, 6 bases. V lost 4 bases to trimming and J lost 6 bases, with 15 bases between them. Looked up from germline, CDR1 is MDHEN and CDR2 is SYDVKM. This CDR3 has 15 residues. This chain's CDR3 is CASSSYRVVAGELFF. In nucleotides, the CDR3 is TGTGCCAGCAGTTCCTACAGGGTAGTGGCCGGGGAGCTGTTTTTT.

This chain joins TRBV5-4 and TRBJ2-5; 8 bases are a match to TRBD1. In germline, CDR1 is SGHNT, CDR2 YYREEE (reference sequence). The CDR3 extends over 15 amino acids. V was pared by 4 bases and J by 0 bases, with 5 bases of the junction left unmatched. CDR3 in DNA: TGTGCCAGCAGCCTAAACAGGGGGTACCAAGAGACCCAGTACTTC. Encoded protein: CASSLNRGYQETQYF.

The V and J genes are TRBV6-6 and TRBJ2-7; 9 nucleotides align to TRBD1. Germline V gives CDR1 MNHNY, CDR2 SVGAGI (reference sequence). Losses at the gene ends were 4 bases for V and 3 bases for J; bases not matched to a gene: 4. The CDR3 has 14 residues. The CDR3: CASSLTGGVYEQYF. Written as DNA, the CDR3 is TGTGCCAGCAGTTTGACAGGGGGAGTCTACGAGCAGTACTTC.

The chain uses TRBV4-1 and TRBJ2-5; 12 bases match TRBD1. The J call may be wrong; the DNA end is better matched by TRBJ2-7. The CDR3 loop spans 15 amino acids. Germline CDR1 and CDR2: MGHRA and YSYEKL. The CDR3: CASSQPGQGAHEQYF. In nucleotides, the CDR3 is TGCGCCAGCAGCCAACCGGGACAGGGGGCCCACGAGCAGTACTTC.

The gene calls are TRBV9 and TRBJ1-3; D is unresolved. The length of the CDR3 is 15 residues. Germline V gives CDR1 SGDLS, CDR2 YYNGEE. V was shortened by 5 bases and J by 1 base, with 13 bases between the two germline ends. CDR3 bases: TGTGCCAGCAGATCGGAGGGAATGTCTGGAAACACCATATATTTT. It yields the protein CASRSEGMSGNTIYF.